This record covers a single T cell receptor (beta chain). Seattle's cohort entered during active infection and was followed longitudinally. V dropped 6 bases and J dropped 6 bases, with 15 bases sitting between them. The CDR3 is 15 amino acids. Per germline, CDR1 MNHEY and CDR2 SVGAGI. TCRdb's copy holds only in-frame clones and misses some; the assay was immunoSEQ multiplex PCR. The sample has roughly 380,000 clones, roughly 89% seen once. The data originate from a study of blood T cell repertoires in COVID-19. Study background: Samples representing acute and convalescent COVID-19 were sourced from the United States, Italy and Spain. T cells, B-cell-depleted T cells, or PBMCs provided the cDNA or gDNA that served as material.

The sequence derives from a woman in her sixties with COVID-19, enrolled during active disease. The sample was peripheral blood. The genes are TRBV6-5 and TRBJ1-6; weak D call: TRBD1 (5 bases). CDR3: CASRRLREGNSPLHF. CDR3 sequence (DNA): TGTGCCAGCAGACGCCTCAGGGAGGGTAATTCACCCCTCCACTTT.